This paragraph covers one T cell receptor beta chain sequence. This sample is part of a study of T cell responses to AZD1222 COVID-19 vaccine. Profiling relied on immunoSEQ multiplex PCR, and the TCRdb table lists in-frame clones only, not all of them. The sample has 53,000 or so clones; 80% to 90% are singletons. Trimming at V came to 5 bases and at J to 3 bases, leaving 2 bases not matched to a gene. The CDR3 sequence is 13 residues long. Sample: peripheral blood, taken 28 days after the second AZD1222 dose. The chain has TRBV12-3 or TRBV12-4 and TRBJ2-5, with 8 bases lining up with TRBD1. This sequence originates from an adult who received the AZD1222 COVID-19 vaccine. Here the CDR3 reads CASSPQGEETQYF. CDR3 sequence (DNA): TGTGCCAGCAGTCCACAGGGGGAAGAGACCCAGTACTTC.